These 19 T cell receptor beta chains came from one sample sequenced in a study of blood T cell repertoires in COVID-19 (dated by TCRdb to the early 2020s). The library was made by the immunoSEQ multiplex PCR assay. In TCRdb, the immuneACCESS table is reduced to in-frame sequences with V and J assigned. These tables do not hold every clone; where another copy was compared, an unresolved V gene accounts for under half, and the others remain unexplained. Counted in this sample were about 300,000 clones; around 84% of them appeared once. The leading ten clones occupy roughly 1.3% of the sample. Source material: peripheral blood. Receptors originate from a man aged 65 to 79 with acute or convalescent COVID-19.

The V gene is TRBV6-6, the J gene TRBJ1-2; 8 nucleotides agree with TRBD1. Trimming at V came to 4 bases and at J to 8 bases, leaving 12 bases not matched to a gene. Germline values: CDR1 MNHNY, CDR2 SVGAGI (reference sequence). The CDR3 covers 15 residues. The CDR3 DNA reads TGTGCCAGCAGTTCATCGACAGGGGAGGGGAGGGGCTACACCTTC. The encoded protein is CASSSSTGEGRGYTF.

This chain connects TRBV4-3 to TRBJ2-3; D is possibly TRBD1 (6 bases). Germline CDR1 LGHNA, CDR2 YSLEER. Trimming took 0 bases from V and 1 from J, leaving 17 bases between them. The CDR3 length is 18 residues. In DNA form, the CDR3 reads TGCGCCAGCAGCCAAGAGTGGACAGCCCTAAGGGGCACAGATACGCAGTATTTT. Its translation: CASSQEWTALRGTDTQYF.

This clone was seen a few times. The chain is built from TRBV2 and TRBJ2-5; TRBD2 matches 7 bases. Losses at the gene ends were 1 base for V and 5 bases for J; bases not matched to a gene: 4. Germline-derived CDR1 and CDR2 are SNHLY and FYNNEI. This CDR3 is built from 14 residues. CDR3 nucleotides: TGTGCCAGCAGTGAAGGGACTAGTAGGGAGACCCAGTACTTC. Its translation: CASSEGTSRETQYF. Looking up the rest from reference TRBV2 and TRBJ2-5 gives the full variable domain: EPEVTQTPSHQVTQMGQEVILRCVPISNHLYFYWYRQILGQKVEFLVSFYNNEISEKSEIFDDQFSVERPDGSNFTLKIRSTKLEDSAMYFCASSEGTSRETQYFGPGTRLLVL.

This chain links TRBV14 with TRBJ2-2; the D gene is possibly TRBD1 (5 bases). The CDR3 sequence is 13 residues long. V was clipped by 3 bases and J by 5 bases, with 7 bases between them. CDR1 is SGHDN, CDR2 FVKESK, per germline. In DNA form, the CDR3 reads TGTGCCAGCAGCCAGCAGGGAACCGGGGAGCTGTTTTTT. It yields the protein CASSQQGTGELFF.

The gene calls are TRBV15 and TRBJ2-1; 9 nucleotides align to TRBD1. The CDR3 spans 20 residues. From germline, CDR1 is LNHNV and CDR2 YYDKDF (reference sequence). Trimming took 3 bases from V and 0 from J; bases not matched to a gene: 15. CDR3 sequence reads: CATSRTGQGGRRGSYNEQFF. CDR3 DNA: TGTGCCACCAGCAGGACGGGACAGGGAGGTCGTAGAGGCTCCTACAATGAGCAGTTCTTC.

The chain carries TRBV5-1 and TRBJ2-1, with 9 bases matching TRBD1. The V and J ends lost 4 bases and 5 bases, in that order; junction bases with no gene match: 10. This CDR3 is 16 amino acids long. In germline, CDR1 is SGHRS, CDR2 YFSETQ. Here the CDR3 DNA reads TGCGCCAGCAGCCAACAGGGGGCTAACTGGGACAATGAGCAGTTCTTC. It is translated as CASSQQGANWDNEQFF.

The CDR3 DNA reads TGTGCCAGCAGCCCCGGACAGGGAGGCACCGGGGAGCTGTTTTTT. It translates to CASSPGQGGTGELFF. This chain connects TRBV7-9 to TRBJ2-2, with 8 nucleotides matching TRBD1. CDR1 SEHNR and CDR2 FQNEAQ come from the germline V gene (reference sequence). V lost 5 bases, J lost 4 bases, and 6 bases stayed unmatched. The CDR3 spans 15 residues.

This CDR3 is CASSFGDRGRGGYTF. The CDR3 DNA sequence: TGTGCCAGCAGTTTTGGGGACAGGGGTAGAGGGGGCTACACCTTC. The chain employs TRBV28 and TRBJ1-2, with TRBD1 matching 10 bases. There are 15 residues in the CDR3. V dropped 3 bases and J dropped 8; count of bases not matched to a gene: 9. From germline, CDR1 is MDHEN and CDR2 SYDVKM.

V gene TRBV5-8 combines with J gene TRBJ2-7, with D possibly being TRBD1 (6 bases). The germline gives CDR1 SGHTS, CDR2 YDEGEE. The CDR3 runs to 15 residues. Trimming took 0 bases from V and 2 from J, leaving 12 bases between them. The CDR3 DNA is TGTGCCAGCAGCTTGGGCTCGGGGACACCCTACGAGCAGTACTTC. It specifies CASSLGSGTPYEQYF.

The V and J genes are TRBV5-6 and TRBJ2-3; TRBD2 matches at 8 bases. J lost 5 bases, V lost 4 bases, and 6 bases had no gene match. CDR3 size: 14 residues. The germline V gene encodes CDR1 SGHDT and CDR2 YYEEEE. In DNA, the CDR3 is TGTGCCAGCAGCAGTAGCGGGAAAATAGATACGCAGTATTTT. Translation: CASSSSGKIDTQYF.

There are a few counts of this clone. This sequence joins TRBV7-3 and TRBJ2-2; perhaps TRBD2 as D (5 bases). The CDR3 totals 16 residues. The ends were cut back, 5 bases at V and 0 bases at J, with 13 bases in the middle. Germline V lookup: CDR1 SGHTA, CDR2 FQGTGA. The CDR3 DNA sequence: TGTGCCAGCAGCCCTACACTACTAGCGAACACCGGGGAGCTGTTTTTT. Its translation is CASSPTLLANTGELFF.

This chain links TRBV4-1 with TRBJ1-6; tentative D call: TRBD1 (6 bases). Per germline, CDR1 MGHRA and CDR2 YSYEKL. V dropped 1 base and J dropped 5 bases, with 15 bases sitting between them. This CDR3 has 17 amino acids. The CDR3 DNA sequence: TGCGCCAGCAGCCAAGCTTCAGGGGCGGTGAATAATTCACCCCTCCACTTT. Translated: CASSQASGAVNNSPLHF.

This clone was observed a handful of times. The chain employs TRBV5-4 and TRBJ2-2, with TRBD2 matching over 9 bases. V shed 4 bases and J 4 bases; nucleotides not matched to a gene: 14. The CDR3 covers 18 residues. CDR1 and CDR2 (germline): SGHNT, YYREEE (reference sequence). DNA of the CDR3: TGTGCCAGCAGCCCCCGGGGGCGGGGGGGCCTTGGCACCGGGGAGCTGTTTTTT. Translation gives CASSPRGRGGLGTGELFF.

V gene TRBV5-1 combines with J gene TRBJ2-7; D is perhaps TRBD1 (7 bases). Germline lookup yields CDR1 SGHRS and CDR2 YFSETQ. The CDR3 covers 17 residues. Trimming pared 4 bases from V and 0 bases from J, leaving 20 bases between. This chain's CDR3 is CASSLARQGRLSYEQYF. The CDR3 DNA is TGCGCCAGCAGCCTAGCGCGACAGGGACGCCTCTCCTACGAGCAGTACTTC.

This chain joins TRBV5-1 and TRBJ2-3; 13 bases agree with TRBD2. This CDR3 is built from 15 residues. V shed 4 bases, J shed 11 bases, and the junction held 10 bases outside the gene matches. Per the germline V gene, CDR1 is SGHRS and CDR2 is YFSETQ. CDR3 coding DNA: TGCGCCAGCAGCAGGACCGGGACTAGCGGGACCGGGCAGTATTTT. This translates into CASSRTGTSGTGQYF.

The CDR3 spells CASSLAGKLYEQYF. The CDR3 region has the DNA TGTGCCAGCAGCTTGGCCGGGAAGTTGTACGAGCAGTACTTC. This rearrangement joins TRBV5-4 to TRBJ2-7, with D tentatively TRBD2 (5 bases). V lost 0 bases and J lost 4, with 11 bases in between. This CDR3 spans 14 amino acids. Germline-derived CDR1 and CDR2 are SGHNT and YYREEE (reference sequence).

This chain uses TRBV4-1 with TRBJ2-7; D possibly corresponds to TRBD2 (6 bases). Germline V lookup: CDR1 MGHRA, CDR2 YSYEKL. V gave up 3 bases and J gave up 3 bases, with 15 bases separating them. The CDR3 runs to 15 residues. CDR3 sequence: CASSHAAGLRYEQYF. CDR3 bases: TGCGCCAGCAGCCATGCGGCGGGACTCCGCTACGAGCAGTACTTC.

V gene TRBV19 combines with J gene TRBJ1-2, with a weak D call TRBD1 (6 bases). The CDR3 is 15 amino acids. Per germline, CDR1 LNHDA and CDR2 SQIVND (reference sequence). The V gene lost 4 bases and the J gene lost 2 bases, with 14 bases spanning the gap. The CDR3 loop is CASSTTGHPNYGYTF. CDR3 coding DNA: TGTGCCAGTAGTACCACGGGACATCCGAACTATGGCTACACCTTC.

This chain connects TRBV9 to TRBJ2-1, with D tentatively TRBD2 (6 bases). Trimming removed 0 bases at V and 6 bases at J, with 16 bases between. The CDR3 totals 16 residues. In germline, CDR1 is SGDLS, CDR2 YYNGEE. The CDR3 spells CASSVGVGLPPNEQFF. Here the CDR3 DNA reads TGTGCCAGCAGCGTAGGTGTAGGACTACCCCCCAATGAGCAGTTCTTC.